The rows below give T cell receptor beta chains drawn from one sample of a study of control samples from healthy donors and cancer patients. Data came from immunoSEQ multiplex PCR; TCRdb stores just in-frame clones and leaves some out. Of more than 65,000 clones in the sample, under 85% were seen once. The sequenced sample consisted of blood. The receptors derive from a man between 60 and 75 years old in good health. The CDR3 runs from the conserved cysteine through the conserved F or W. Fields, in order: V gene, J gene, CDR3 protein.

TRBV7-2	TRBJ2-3	CASSLRFQRERGTDTQYF
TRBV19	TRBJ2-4	CASSIRSGRVEAKNIQYF
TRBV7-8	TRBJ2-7	CASSLGASGGSYEQYF
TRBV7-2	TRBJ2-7	CASSLRAMRDNRGEQYF
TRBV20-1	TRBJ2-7	CSASDSGRARRYEQYF
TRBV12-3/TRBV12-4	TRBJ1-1	CASSLVGNTEAFF
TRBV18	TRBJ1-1	CASSPASRSNTEAFF
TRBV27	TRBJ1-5	CASRRVGGNQPQHF
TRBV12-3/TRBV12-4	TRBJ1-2	CASSPRRQNGYTF
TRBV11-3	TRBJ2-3	CASSPGRERPQYF
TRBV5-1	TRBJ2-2	CASSSGQGTGELFF
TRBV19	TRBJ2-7	CASLGLAGTQYF
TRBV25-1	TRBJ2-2	CASSEYTSTNTGELFF
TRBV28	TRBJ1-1	CATLGAEFRETEAFF
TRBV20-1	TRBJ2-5	CSASDARGRETQYF
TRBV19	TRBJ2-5	CASSLNGAGEETQYF
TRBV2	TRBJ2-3	CASSPSADTQYF
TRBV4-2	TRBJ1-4	CASSQDIGRLNEKLFF
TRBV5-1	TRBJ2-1	CASSLWTSGNNNEQFF
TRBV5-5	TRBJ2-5	CASSFSEGRETQYF
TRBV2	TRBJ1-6	CASGTGGSYNSPLHF
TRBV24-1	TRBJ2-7	CATSDPRTGGSYEQYF
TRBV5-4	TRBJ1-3	CASSSGGQLSGNTIYF
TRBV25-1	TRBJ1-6	CASSDRGSYNSPLHF
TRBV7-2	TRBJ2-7	CASSLQGGYEQYF